A single sample gave rise to the 6 T cell receptor beta chains below, sequenced in a study of cytomegalovirus exposure and HLA in healthy donors. Data came from immunoSEQ multiplex PCR; TCRdb stores just in-frame clones and leaves some out. The table lists more than 250,000 clones, about 92% of them singletons. Sequencing was done on a sample of PBMCs. These receptors were collected from a woman in her 30s in good health and CMV-seronegative.

This clone came up a few times. The genes are TRBV6-5 and TRBJ2-7; TRBD1 aligns across 10 bases. The germline gives CDR1 MNHEY, CDR2 SVGAGI. The V segment lost 7 bases and the J segment 0 bases; nucleotides outside the gene matches: 3. The CDR3 is 14 residues long. CDR3 amino acids: CASNRQGASYEQYF. CDR3 in DNA: TGTGCCAGCAATCGACAGGGGGCCTCCTACGAGCAGTACTTC.

The CDR3 is CASREQQGGLNTGELFF. As DNA, the CDR3 is TGTGCCAGCAGAGAACAGCAGGGAGGCTTAAACACCGGGGAGCTGTTTTTT. The rearrangement links TRBV6-1 to TRBJ2-2; D is possibly TRBD2 (6 bases). Germline assignment: CDR1 MNHNS and CDR2 SASEGT. V lost 6 bases and J lost 2, with 19 bases in between. The CDR3 consists of 17 residues.

The chain has TRBV5-8 and TRBJ1-2; no clear D gene. The CDR3 covers 15 residues. Germline-derived CDR1 and CDR2 are SGHTS and YDEGEE. The V end lost 4 bases, the J end lost 3 bases, and 16 bases lay between the germline ends. This CDR3 reads CASSVGGRRDYGYTF. The CDR3 bases are TGTGCCAGCAGCGTAGGTGGCCGCCGGGACTATGGCTACACCTTC.

This chain links TRBV28 with TRBJ2-7, with D perhaps TRBD1 (6 bases). CDR1 is MDHEN and CDR2 is SYDVKM in the germline V gene. The ends were cut back, 3 bases at V and 11 bases at J, with 20 bases in the middle. The CDR3 is made up of 14 amino acids. This CDR3 is CASSLPNYRDKEYF. The CDR3 DNA reads TGTGCCAGCAGTTTGCCCAATTACCGGGACAAGGAGTACTTC.

The V call is TRBV4-2, the J call TRBJ2-7, with a weak D call TRBD1 (6 bases). The CDR3 has 14 residues. The germline V and J ends were trimmed by 4 bases and 3 bases, with 13 bases remaining between them. Germline V lookup: CDR1 LGHNA, CDR2 YNFKEQ. The CDR3: CASSPQGLGYEQYF. In DNA form, the CDR3 reads TGTGCCAGCAGCCCACAGGGTCTTGGCTACGAGCAGTACTTC.

The chain combines TRBV15 with TRBJ2-2; D not certain. The germline gives CDR1 LNHNV, CDR2 YYDKDF (reference sequence). The ends were cut back, 2 bases at V and 0 bases at J, with 4 bases in the middle. This CDR3 is 14 amino acids long. The DNA of the CDR3 is TGTGCCACCAGCAGACCCTCGAACACCGGGGAGCTGTTTTTT. Translation: CATSRPSNTGELFF.